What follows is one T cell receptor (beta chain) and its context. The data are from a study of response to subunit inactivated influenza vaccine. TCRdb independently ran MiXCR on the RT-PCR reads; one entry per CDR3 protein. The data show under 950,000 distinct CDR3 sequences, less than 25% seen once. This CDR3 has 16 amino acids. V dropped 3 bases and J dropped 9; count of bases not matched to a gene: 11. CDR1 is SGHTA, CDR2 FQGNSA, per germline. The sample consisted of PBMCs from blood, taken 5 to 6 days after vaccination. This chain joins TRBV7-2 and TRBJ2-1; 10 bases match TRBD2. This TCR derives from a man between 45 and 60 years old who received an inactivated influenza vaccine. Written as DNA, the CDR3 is TGTGCCAGCAGCTTGGCCTCTAGCGGGAGTCACGGTGAGCAGTTCTTC. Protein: CASSLASSGSHGEQFF.